A selection of T cell receptor beta chains follows, all from one sample in a study of blood T cells in healthy people across ages. TCRdb analysed the 5' RACE reads with MiXCR anew, one entry per CDR3 protein. This table has more than 800,000 distinct CDR3 sequences, under 35% appearing once. Sequencing was performed on blood. The receptors were gathered from a woman older than 75 in good health. Both conserved end residues are part of each CDR3. A D gene is named only where the DNA matches it firmly. The size entry is marked missing in some rows and otherwise reads once, few, many or a size class.

NA,TRBV7-2,many,TRBJ2-7,TGTGCCAGCAGCTTAGTTCCTCCAGGAACCTACGAGCAGTACTTC,CASSLVPPGTYEQYF
TRBD2,TRBV10-3,many,TRBJ2-7,TGTGCCAAAGCGACTAGCGGGGGAAACTACGAGCAGTACTTC,CAKATSGGNYEQYF
NA,TRBV5-5,few,TRBJ1-6,TGTGCCAGCAGCTTAGCAGGTGGAGATAATTCACCCCTCCACTTT,CASSLAGGDNSPLHF
TRBD2,TRBV27,many,TRBJ2-3,TGTGCCAGCAGTTTTGGTTGGGGCGGGGGGGCGGTCACAGATACGCAGTATTTT,CASSFGWGGGAVTDTQYF
TRBD1,TRBV9,NA,TRBJ2-7,TGTGCCAGCAGCCCCAGCGGACAGGGTAGTTACTACGAGCAGTACTTC,CASSPSGQGSYYEQYF
TRBD2,TRBV6-5,few,TRBJ2-2,TGTGCCAGCAGGATTAGCGGGGGGGGCACCGGGGAGCTGTTTTTT,CASRISGGGTGELFF
TRBD1,TRBV7-6,few,TRBJ1-6,TGTGCCAGCAGCCCCAGACAGGGCCAGCGGGAAAATTCACCCCTCCACTTT,CASSPRQGQRENSPLHF
NA,TRBV12-3/TRBV12-4,NA,TRBJ1-6,TGTGCCAGCAGTTTTTACGGGGGCCCCCTCCACTTT,CASSFYGGPLHF
NA,TRBV28,NA,TRBJ2-7,TGTGCCACACGACGGGACTCTGAGGACGAGCAGTACTTC,CATRRDSEDEQYF
NA,TRBV7-2,many,TRBJ2-3,TGTGCCAGCAGCTTACAGGGGGGCAGCACAGATACGCAGTATTTT,CASSLQGGSTDTQYF